This T cell receptor (beta chain) was obtained from a study of cytomegalovirus exposure and HLA in healthy donors. At the level of the study: Inside one of the first data releases sat about 85 million unique TCRs taken from HLA-typed donors. Most genotyped donors, roughly 83% of 398, had Caucasian-associated genetic ancestry. Study results and limitations: Later, an analysis found that common viral pathogens appeared to be linked with several of the most significant clusters.

V lost 5 bases, J lost 2 bases, and 13 bases stayed unmatched. The V gene's germline CDR1 is WSHSY and CDR2 SAAADI. This CDR3 spans 17 amino acids. With 60 Vbeta and 13 Jbeta primers, the PCR was carried out. Produced via immunoSEQ multiplex PCR; TCRdb's table is partial and in-frame only. In the table there are approximately 160,000 clones, around 63% of which are singletons. With respect to this clone: No antigen is known for it.

This rearrangement joins TRBV10-2 to TRBJ1-1; 8 nucleotides line up with TRBD1. This TCR was recovered from a woman aged 18 to 35 in good health and CMV-seropositive. The sequenced material came from PBMCs. The CDR3 sequence is CASSRRQGRIKNTEAFF. The CDR3 bases are TGCGCCAGCAGTCGTCGACAGGGGAGGATAAAAAACACTGAAGCTTTCTTT.